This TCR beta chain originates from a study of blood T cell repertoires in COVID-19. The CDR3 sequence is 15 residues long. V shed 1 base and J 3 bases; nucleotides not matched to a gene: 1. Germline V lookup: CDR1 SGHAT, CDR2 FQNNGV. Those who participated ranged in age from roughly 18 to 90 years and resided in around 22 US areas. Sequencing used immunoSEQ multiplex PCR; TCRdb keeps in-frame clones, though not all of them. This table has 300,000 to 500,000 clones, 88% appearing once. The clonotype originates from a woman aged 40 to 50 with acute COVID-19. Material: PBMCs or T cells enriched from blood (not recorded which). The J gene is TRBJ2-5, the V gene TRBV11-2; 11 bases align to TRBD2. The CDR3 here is CASSLVGLAEETQYF. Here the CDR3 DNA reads TGTGCCAGCAGCTTAGTGGGACTAGCGGAAGAGACCCAGTACTTC.